One T cell receptor beta chain is described in this entry. Antigen: not known. The CDR3 is 13 residues long. The germline CDR1 and CDR2 sequences are SGHNT and YENEEA. The V end lost 3 bases, the J end lost 1 base, and 7 bases lay between the germline ends. These data originate in a study of OX40 agonist ivuxolimab in advanced cancers. General observations from the study: There were also nonresponders showing low normalized T-cell clonal expansion. At doses 0.1 to 3.0 mg/kg, CD4+ and CD8+ clones expanded. Clonal expansion in partial responders at 0.1-3.0 mg/kg ranked among the lowest. Still undetermined is the antigen specificity of the expanded peripheral T cells.

Libraries were prepared by immunoSEQ multiplex PCR; TCRdb keeps only in-frame clonotypes and omits some of them. The data hold roughly 48,000 clones, with about 86% observed a single time. This receptor was obtained from an adult with an advanced solid tumor such as melanoma, head and neck, liver or kidney cancer. The sample was CD4+ or CD8+ T cells sorted from blood, taken in a trial of the OX40 agonist ivuxolimab. The rearrangement joins TRBV11-3 to TRBJ2-7; D may be TRBD1 or TRBD2 (5 bases each). Here the CDR3 DNA reads TGTGCCAGCAGCTTGGGGGAGTCCTACGAGCAGTACTTC. This sequence encodes CASSLGESYEQYF. Based on the CDR3 plus reference TRBV11-3 and TRBJ2-7, the full variable domain is EAGVVQSPRYKIIEKKQPVAFWCNPISGHNTLYWYLQNLGQGPELLIRYENEEAVDDSQLPKDRFSAERLKGVDSTLKIQPAELGDSAVYLCASSLGESYEQYFGPGTRLTVT.